This T cell receptor (beta chain) was sequenced during a study of cytomegalovirus exposure and HLA in healthy donors (dated by TCRdb to about 2017). A note on the overall study: In an earlier analysis of around 540 of the donors, under 300 Gb of sequence data and 90 million to 120 million unique TCR beta sequences from about 179 million T cells were reported. The study aimed to test whether signatures of past pathogen exposure could be identified by cataloging public T cell receptors. In addition to the first cohort of around 670 subjects, a separate validation cohort of about 120 different subjects was used. Rather than drawing on any new phenotypic data, the later analysis identified candidate immune exposures from TCR beta sequences and the way those sequences occurred across donors. Typing coverage varied by locus: roughly 620-640 donors for A, B, C, DRB1 and DQB1; 500 to 550 for DQA1; nearly 610 for DPA1; approximately 450 for DPB1. HLA typing covered class I and class II loci at four-digit resolution. Approximately 330 gigabases of sequencing data and 70 million to 95 million unique TCR sequences made up an early release that covered 500 to 700 HLA-typed donors. A later genetic analysis took genome-wide SNP genotypes for about three fifths of the 666 donors and used that subset as a discovery cohort. High-throughput TCR immunosequencing, statistical association of individual TCRs with disease status, and machine learning were combined to predict cytomegalovirus infection status. In a later analysis, previously published TCR beta repertoires from about 640 donors were re-analyzed and high-resolution HLA genotyping was added so that TCR occurrence patterns could be studied. The study profiled the T cell repertoires of about 640 subjects by immunosequencing and related them to cytomegalovirus serostatus. On average, around 200,000 unique TCR beta nucleotide sequences were sequenced per donor among about 400 genotyped donors of the cohort, with 15% to 20% of those sequences being non-productive. Of the 350 to 450 genotyped donors, 65% to 90% were placed in the genetic ancestry cluster associated with self-reported Caucasian donors. Donor age, sex, ethnicity and CMV serostatus were collected together with the repertoire data. To decide whether each TCR beta V gene segment behaved as functional or pseudogenic, an earlier analysis of fewer than 750 of the donors relied on high-throughput TCR beta sequencing. Four or five DR-DQ haplotypes were handled as single units for association and clustering because linkage in the cohort was strong. Every repertoire in the discovery cohort had been generated on one and the same sequencing platform.

Per the germline V gene, MNHNS is the CDR1 and SASEGT is the CDR2. There are 15 amino acids in the CDR3, from cysteine to phenylalanine inclusive. The entry retains the CDR3 DNA only, 45 bases that are in frame from base 1. V is clipped by 3 bases and J by 2 bases, and the sequence between their germline boundaries is 14 bases long. The cohort consisted of some 670 healthy bone marrow donors. At the time of sampling, every cohort member was nominally healthy, though immune exposures that went unrecorded were likely present. The donor was CMV seronegative and belonged to the group of 380 or so seronegative cohort members. A peripheral blood sample was provided by each donor, and peripheral blood mononuclear cells were used for TCR beta sequencing. Genomic DNA extraction from the blood cell samples was performed with the Qiagen DNeasy Blood Extraction Kit. Libraries were built with the immunoSEQ multiplex PCR assay. For the multiplex PCR, a mixture combining 60 forward primers for TCR Vbeta segments and 13 reverse primers for TCR Jbeta segments was used. The CDR3 region of rearranged TCR beta genes was amplified from genomic DNA with a multiplex PCR assay. The amplified TCR beta libraries were sequenced on the Illumina HiSeq System as 87-base-pair reads. The authors processed their data as follows. A later analysis counted 75 million to 100 million unique TCR beta chains across the 550 to 700 repertoires, and roughly 11 million of these chains were shared by at least two donors. Raw reads were error-corrected and collapsed into unique sequences with a nearest-neighbor algorithm that merged closely related sequences to remove PCR and sequencing errors. V, D and J gene segments were assigned by aligning CDR3 sequences to IMGT reference sequences. Each retained sequence needed at least a six-nucleotide match to both a V gene segment and a J gene segment. A rearrangement was called productive if the CDR3 had no stop codons and remained in frame with V and J, and every other rearrangement was called non-productive. CDR3 was defined according to IMGT convention as the region running from the second conserved V-encoded cysteine to the conserved J-encoded phenylalanine. In an earlier analysis of 550 to 650 of the donors, sequences lacking an unambiguous match to a single V gene segment were excluded. An earlier analysis of fewer than 750 of the donors called V segments functional above 56.7% productive rearrangements and segregating when the between-donor standard deviation exceeded 5%. A statistical classification framework was built for diagnosing cytomegalovirus status from the catalog of TCR beta chain sequences. In a later analysis, V and J genes were assigned by comparing TCR nucleotide sequences against IMGT/GENE-DB human TR gene sequences. The TCRdist pipeline was used in a later analysis to assign CDR3 sequences and most-parsimonious VDJ recombination scenarios. In a later analysis, each TCR beta chain was defined by its CDR3 amino acid sequence together with its V-gene family, and reads without a unique V-gene family were excluded. In a later analysis, around 600 highly shared, low-generation-probability nucleotide sequences were removed to address suspected cross-contamination and a sequencing artifact. In a later analysis, a clonal expansion index was calculated for each public chain from normalized within-repertoire ranks of inferred template counts. Generation probabilities in a later analysis came from a VDJ recombination model fitted to out-of-frame rearrangements, and those results were checked against IGoR. Hypergeometric tests were used in a later analysis to score TCR-TCR, TCR-HLA and TCR-CMV co-occurrence, with a repertoire-size bias correction applied to the TCR pairs. To estimate false discovery rates, a later analysis permuted the HLA or CMV assignments 20 times. In a later analysis, co-occurring TCRs were grouped with DBSCAN, and TCRdist sequence similarity was added when clustering was performed within HLA-allele-positive subsets. Co-occurrence clustering excluded repertoires with fewer than 30,000 or more than 120,000 public chains, plus five with anomalous nucleotide sharing. Drawn from immuneACCESS, this table holds only the in-frame rearrangements with V and J called that TCRdb kept. Clones are partly lost; checked studies trace under half to an unresolved V gene and leave the rest unexplained. V and J calls and clone size are given by that table; D and trimming were obtained from the DNA. Per the sample table, the count is about 79,000 clones. In total, the top ten clones hold about 4.2% of the sample.

Study-wide findings and limitations: Sequencing depth was assumed to be roughly uniform across donors in the presence/absence analyses, though that assumption may not hold. About 17 rarely observed V segments, including chromosome 9 orphons, were excluded from the earlier analysis of about 610 of the donors because counts were too low. Strong co-occurrence of HLA alleles, especially DR and DQ, made assigning TCR associations to individual alleles difficult. In an earlier analysis of approximately 600 of the donors, most TCR beta V segments were observed in productive rearrangements about 87% or about 30% of the time, broadly matching IMGT annotations. In a later analysis, most CMV-associated TCR beta chains were found to appear HLA-restricted, with HLA associations seemingly driven largely by CMV exposure. In a later analysis, some 17,000 TCR beta sequences were associated with specific HLA alleles at a false discovery rate of 0.05. In a later analysis, HLA-associated TCR beta chains were found to be more clonally expanded and to have lower generation probabilities than equally common non-associated chains. Several of the top co-occurrence clusters appeared to be linked to parvovirus B19, influenza, CMV and Epstein-Barr virus, according to a later analysis. The cohort was sequenced for TCR beta chains only, and without alpha or paired-chain data the features that could be detected were limited. In both the original and validation cohorts, the classifier was reported to diagnose cytomegalovirus status with high specificity and sensitivity. Because some donors lacked HLA typing at each locus, the association tests relied only on the typed subset. According to a later genetic analysis, donors in an Asian-associated ancestry cluster had fewer N-insertions in productive TCRs than the approximately 630-donor mean. A group of highly shared sequence variants was considered likely to be a technical artifact of the sequencing pipeline. V-gene and J-gene trimming of TCR beta chains was associated with a missense DCLRE1C variant in a later genetic analysis, and the association was replicated in an independent cohort. While some public TCRs were present in many individuals, most TCR sequences turned up only very rarely across donors. Linkage disequilibrium might explain the correlated functional status among segregating V segments, but an unknown experimental factor could not be excluded. Some IMGT-functional V segments, including TRBV6-2 and TRBV6-3, could not be told apart with the 87-base-pair reads, so those segments were excluded. A total of some 180 TCR beta chains were listed by the study as associated with cytomegalovirus. Immune exposure information for the cohort was limited to CMV serostatus. The authors suggested that the approach could potentially be extended to other disease states and immunological phenotypes. A further reported finding was that TCR beta sequences accurately predicted the HLA-A and HLA-B alleles for most subjects in the first cohort. A later analysis found that TCR association rates varied across HLA loci, with DRB1 alleles showing the most associated TCRs and HLA-C alleles the fewest. A few of the identified cytomegalovirus-associated TCR beta chains were confirmed in vitro to be specific for cytomegalovirus antigens.

Worth noting for this clone: Its binding antigen is unknown.

Sequences were obtained from PBMCs. The sequence came from a man aged 25 to 40 in good health and CMV-seronegative. Recombination linked TRBV6-1 to TRBJ2-7, with a tentative D gene TRBD2 over 5 matching bases. The CDR3 in this case is CASSDLLEAAYEQYF. The nucleotide sequence reads TGTGCCAGCAGTGACCTGCTGGAGGCCGCCTACGAGCAGTACTTC.